The 29 T cell receptor beta chains below were found in one sample sequenced in a study of PD-L1 blockade in urothelial cancer. The time point is: peripheral blood 6 weeks after treatment start. Clones were read by immunoSEQ multiplex PCR, and TCRdb kept only the in-frame ones, dropping some. The table has roughly 45,000 clones, almost 85% seen once. Sequencing used PBMCs, obtained around atezolizumab (anti-PD-L1) treatment. The receptors shown here come from a man in his sixties with urothelial cancer.

CDR3 nucleotides: TGTGCCAGCGGAAGGGCGGGGAACCAACGCGAGCAGTACTTC. Translated, it gives CASGRAGNQREQYF. The chain links TRBV11-2 to TRBJ2-7, with a possible D match to TRBD2 (6 bases). Trimming left V 8 bases short and J 6 bases short, with 20 bases between. The CDR3 length is 14 residues. Germline V gene data show CDR1 as SGHAT and CDR2 as FQNNGV.

This clone was seen only a few times. CDR3 residues: CASSPRGGKETQYF. CDR3 sequence (DNA): TGCGCCAGCAGCCCGCGGGGGGGCAAGGAGACCCAGTACTTC. The chain recombines TRBV5-1 with TRBJ2-5; TRBD2 agrees at 9 bases. Germline CDR1 and CDR2: SGHRS and YFSETQ. Trimming at V came to 4 bases and at J to 5 bases, leaving 6 bases not matched to a gene. The CDR3 consists of 14 residues.

A few counts support this clone. J is TRBJ1-4 and V is TRBV5-4; D gene unclear. The length of the CDR3 is 13 residues. Germline-derived CDR1 and CDR2 are SGHNT and YYREEE (reference sequence). Deletions cut 1 base from V and 4 bases from J, with 5 bases between. The CDR3 DNA sequence: TGTGCCAGCAGCTTGTCCCTTAATGAAAAACTGTTTTTT. This translates into CASSLSLNEKLFF.

This clone showed up just once. The V call is TRBV2, the J call TRBJ1-4; D remains ambiguous. The length of the CDR3 is 12 residues. V was clipped by 4 bases and J by 7 bases, with 7 bases between them. The germline V gene encodes CDR1 SNHLY and CDR2 FYNNEI. CDR3 region: CASSGPGEKLFF. In DNA, the CDR3 is TGTGCCAGCAGTGGCCCGGGTGAAAAACTGTTTTTT.

This chain uses TRBV6-5 with TRBJ1-5; D remains ambiguous. CDR1 MNHEY and CDR2 SVGAGI come from the germline V gene. V was shortened by 4 bases and J by 2 bases, with 9 bases between the two germline ends. The CDR3 is 14 amino acids. CDR3 DNA: TGTGCCAGCAGTTCCGTGGCGGGCAATCAGCCCCAGCATTTT. Translating it yields CASSSVAGNQPQHF.

Points on this clone: Its ends do not fully match the called genes, so a read error is possible. The chain carries TRBV7-7 and TRBJ2-5, with 10 bases fitting TRBD2. This CDR3 comprises 15 residues. Per germline, CDR1 SSHAT and CDR2 FNYEAQ (reference sequence). CDR3 nucleotides: TGTGCTAGCAGCCGAGGACTAGCGGACCAAGAGACCCAGTACTTC. Its translation is CASSRGLADQETQYF.

V and J are TRBV5-1 and TRBJ2-1; TRBD2 aligns across 9 bases. Germline CDR1 SGHRS, CDR2 YFSETQ. Trimming removed 1 base from V and 3 bases from J; junction bases left unmatched: 11. The CDR3 is 18 amino acids. The CDR3 loop is CASSLYGGRAAGYNEQFF. CDR3 DNA sequence: TGCGCCAGCAGCTTGTATGGCGGGAGGGCCGCAGGCTACAATGAGCAGTTCTTC.

This chain uses TRBV6-6 with TRBJ2-7; possible D gene TRBD1, 5 bases. The ends were cut back, 2 bases at V and 7 bases at J, with 21 bases in the middle. The CDR3 runs 16 residues. Germline CDR1 reads MNHNY; CDR2 reads SVGAGI (reference sequence). CDR3 residues: CASSYRLGETSREQYF. As DNA, the CDR3 is TGTGCCAGCAGTTACCGGTTAGGGGAAACATCGCGGGAGCAGTACTTC.

The chain carries TRBV7-2 and TRBJ2-5, with TRBD2 identical over 7 bases. CDR1 is SGHTA, CDR2 FQGNSA, per germline. This CDR3 comprises 14 residues. With 4 bases clipped from V and 6 bases from J, the junction kept 8 bases outside the gene matches. The DNA of the CDR3 is TGTGCCAGCAGCTCATCCTGGGGACTACAGACCCAGTACTTC. Encoded protein: CASSSSWGLQTQYF.

The chain is built from TRBV28 and TRBJ1-1; 8 bases are a match to TRBD1. The V and J ends lost 7 bases and 5 bases, in that order; junction bases with no gene match: 9. CDR1 and CDR2 (germline): MDHEN, SYDVKM. The length of the CDR3 is 14 residues. CDR3 region: CASTLRQGRTEAFF. The CDR3 nucleotides read TGTGCCAGCACCCTAAGACAGGGGAGGACTGAAGCTTTCTTT.

CDR3 protein: CASSLRGEQCRRMNTEAFF. CDR3 coding DNA: TGTGCCAGCAGCTTACGGGGGGAACAGTGTAGGCGCATGAACACTGAAGCTTTCTTT. The chain joins TRBV11-3 to TRBJ1-1; a possible D gene is TRBD1 (5 bases). The CDR3 totals 19 residues. Germline V gives CDR1 SGHNT, CDR2 YENEEA. Trimming removed 2 bases at V and 0 bases at J, with 22 bases between.

This clone was seen a handful of times. The chain employs TRBV11-3 and TRBJ2-2; maybe TRBD2 (5 bases). The CDR3 consists of 13 residues. V lost 6 bases, J lost 5 bases, and 10 bases lay in between. Germline lookup yields CDR1 SGHNT and CDR2 YENEEA. The CDR3 reads CASSAGGTGELFF. DNA of the CDR3: TGTGCCAGCAGTGCAGGCGGGACCGGGGAGCTGTTTTTT.

The chain employs TRBV28 and TRBJ1-2, with 7 bases that match TRBD1. V lost 4 bases to trimming and J lost 4 bases; unmatched junction nucleotides: 6. CDR1 is MDHEN, CDR2 SYDVKM, per germline. CDR3 length: 14 residues. The CDR3 coding sequence is TGTGCCAGCAGTTCCCGGGACAGAATCTATGGCTACACCTTC. Residues: CASSSRDRIYGYTF.

The genes are TRBV19 and TRBJ2-5; 10 bases align to TRBD1. CDR1 LNHDA and CDR2 SQIVND come from the germline V gene (reference sequence). The junction had 5 bases not matched to a gene; V was cut back by 3 bases and J by 4 bases. CDR3 length: 15 amino acids. The CDR3 sequence: CASSITGTGVETQYF. The CDR3 DNA reads TGTGCCAGTAGTATTACCGGGACAGGGGTAGAGACCCAGTACTTC.

This clone was seen a single time. The CDR3 DNA follows: TGTGCCTGGAGTGTACCGGGACACTCTCACACCTTC. This translates into CAWSVPGHSHTF. The J gene is TRBJ1-2, the V gene TRBV30; D is perhaps TRBD1 (6 bases). The CDR3 is 12 residues long. The germline CDR1 and CDR2 sequences are GTSNPN and SVGIG (reference sequence). The V end was cut by 0 bases, the J end by 12 bases, with 14 bases between.

The chain combines TRBV19 with TRBJ2-4; tentative D call: TRBD1 (5 bases). CDR3 length equals 17 residues. Germline V CDR1 and CDR2: LNHDA, SQIVND (reference sequence). The ends were cut back, 5 bases at V and 2 bases at J, with 19 bases in the middle. CDR3: CASSPLKGVLTKNIQYF. CDR3 sequence (DNA): TGTGCCAGTAGTCCATTAAAAGGGGTTCTAACCAAAAACATTCAGTACTTC.

This clone was seen a few times. The chain recombines TRBV11-1 with TRBJ2-1, with D maybe TRBD2 (6 bases). The CDR3 covers 17 residues. CDR1 SGHAT and CDR2 FQDESV come from the germline V gene (reference sequence). V gave up 5 bases and J gave up 2 bases, with 19 bases separating them. The CDR3 sequence: CASSAGLGQGPYNEQFF. CDR3 nucleotides: TGTGCCAGCAGCGCGGGATTAGGACAAGGGCCCTACAATGAGCAGTTCTTC.

This clone has more than one count but fewer than ten. The gene calls are TRBV11-2 and TRBJ2-1; tentative D call: TRBD2 (5 bases). V shed 1 base and J shed 4 bases, with 8 bases lying between them. This CDR3 has 14 residues. In germline, CDR1 is SGHAT, CDR2 FQNNGV. The DNA of the CDR3 is TGTGCCAGCAGCTTAGCGGGGAAATACAATGAGCAGTTCTTC. Amino acid sequence: CASSLAGKYNEQFF.

The chain joins TRBV4-2 to TRBJ2-7, with TRBD1 matching over 7 bases. This CDR3 contains 18 residues. Germline V gene sequence: CDR1 LGHNA, CDR2 YNFKEQ. Losses at the gene ends were 5 bases for V and 0 bases for J; bases not matched to a gene: 16. The CDR3 DNA reads TGTGCCAGCAGCTTGGGATTGCGGACAGGCTCCCCCTCCTACGAGCAGTACTTC. Its translation: CASSLGLRTGSPSYEQYF.

The chain recombines TRBV7-9 with TRBJ1-3; D unresolved. V lost 5 bases, J lost 3 bases, and 11 bases lay in between. The CDR3 runs to 14 residues. The germline CDR1 and CDR2 sequences are SEHNR and FQNEAQ (reference sequence). DNA for the CDR3: TGTGCCAGCAGCCCCGTGGTAGTTGGAAACACCATATATTTT. The encoded protein is CASSPVVVGNTIYF.

This sequence joins TRBV30 and TRBJ2-3, with D possibly TRBD2 on 5 matching bases. This CDR3 comprises 15 residues. V shed 2 bases and J shed 3 bases, with 15 bases lying between them. The germline gives CDR1 GTSNPN, CDR2 SVGIG (reference sequence). CDR3 in DNA: TGTGCCTGGAGTTGGACTGGCAGTCCGACAGATACGCAGTATTTT. It specifies CAWSWTGSPTDTQYF.

The V and J genes are TRBV10-3 and TRBJ1-2; no clear D gene. V dropped 3 bases and J dropped 5 bases, with 13 bases sitting between them. CDR1 and CDR2 from the germline V gene are ENHRY and SYGVKD. This CDR3 is built from 14 residues. CDR3 sequence (DNA): TGTGCCATCAGTGATGGGAGGATACATTATGGCTACACCTTC. Its protein is CAISDGRIHYGYTF.

CDR3: CASSPLAGTDTQYF. CDR3 DNA sequence: TGTGCCAGCAGTCCCTTAGCGGGGACAGATACGCAGTATTTT. This sequence joins TRBV6-5 and TRBJ2-3; 8 bases line up with TRBD2. Germline loops: CDR1 MNHEY, CDR2 SVGAGI. This CDR3 is built from 14 residues. V lost 5 bases, J lost 3 bases, and 4 bases stayed unmatched.

The chain has TRBV28 and TRBJ1-1; no reliable D call. Germline CDR1 reads MDHEN; CDR2 reads SYDVKM. The CDR3 covers 12 residues. V was shortened by 2 bases and J by 5 bases, with 6 bases between the two germline ends. DNA for the CDR3: TGTGCCAGCAGTTTAGAGGGAACTGAAGCTTTCTTT. Translation: CASSLEGTEAFF.

This rearrangement joins TRBV5-5 to TRBJ1-5, with D tentatively TRBD1 (6 bases). From germline, CDR1 is SGHKS and CDR2 YYEKEE (reference sequence). The CDR3 is made up of 15 amino acids. Trimming took off 0 bases at V and 6 bases at J, with 13 bases between the two ends. CDR3 amino acids: CASSLGGGIGQPQHF. CDR3 nucleotide sequence: TGTGCCAGCAGCTTGGGTGGGGGCATCGGTCAGCCCCAGCATTTT.

V gene TRBV30 combines with J gene TRBJ1-4; 8 bases match TRBD1. This CDR3 comprises 14 residues. Looked up from germline, CDR1 is GTSNPN and CDR2 is SVGIG (reference sequence). The V and J ends lost 4 bases and 5 bases, in that order; junction bases with no gene match: 6. The CDR3 reads CAWTSGTGNEKLFF. The DNA for the CDR3 is TGTGCCTGGACCTCAGGGACAGGCAATGAAAAACTGTTTTTT.

The chain is built from TRBV15 and TRBJ1-2; 9 bases are shared with TRBD1. CDR3 length equals 14 residues. V shed 4 bases and J 6 bases; nucleotides not matched to a gene: 6. CDR1 and CDR2 from the germline V gene are LNHNV and YYDKDF (reference sequence). This CDR3 is CATSTWTGAHGYTF. DNA of the CDR3: TGTGCCACCAGCACATGGACAGGGGCCCATGGCTACACCTTC.

The chain joins TRBV27 to TRBJ1-5; TRBD1 agrees at 10 bases. The CDR3 totals 14 residues. Germline V gene sequence: CDR1 MNHEY, CDR2 SMNVEV (reference sequence). The V gene end was trimmed by 3 bases and the J gene end by 5 bases; junction bases not matched to a gene: 1. CDR3 nucleotide sequence: TGTGCCAGCAGTTTCGGGACAGGGGATCAGCCCCAGCATTTT. Protein: CASSFGTGDQPQHF.

CDR3 sequence: CASSYGTASYEQYF. Here the CDR3 DNA reads TGTGCCAGCAGTTACGGGACAGCCTCCTACGAGCAGTACTTC. V is TRBV6-6 and J is TRBJ2-7; 7 bases line up with TRBD1. Germline values: CDR1 MNHNY, CDR2 SVGAGI (reference sequence). There are 14 residues in the CDR3. J gave up 0 bases and V 2 bases, and 1 base lay outside the gene matches.